The T cell receptor (beta chain) under discussion was sequenced for a study of tumor-infiltrating lymphocytes in primary liver carcinoma. Study overall: Staging placed the tumors at T1-T3 N0M0, and they measured about 4 to 10 cm across. Roughly 3.65 to 7.5 million productive TCRbeta reads were obtained per sample, with similar numbers across tissue types.

This clonotype was seen once. Its target is unknown. One junction end does not reproduce the germline sequence, and a read error may be involved. Out of unsorted whole blood came the blood RNA, and germline DNA was extracted as well. Sampling before surgery obtained roughly 4.1 milliliters of peripheral blood. The germline gives CDR1 SGHAT, CDR2 FQNNGV. CDR3 length: 14 residues. Study results and caveats: Tumors reached a significantly greater top-250-clone fraction than blood did (p = 0.039).

The investigators made TCR beta cDNA from approximately 0.5 ug total RNA, using a constant-region primer. Slightly modified ARM-PCR served as the procedure for the TCR beta libraries. These libraries came from three rounds of nested multiplex PCR. Amplification in the first two PCR rounds was performed using TRBV1-TRBV30 forward primers and a C-beta reverse primer for roughly 10 cycles each. TCRdb ran MiXCR on the multiplex PCR reads and lists one entry per CDR3 protein. The table has 250,000 to 400,000 distinct CDR3 sequences, about 62% seen once. The source is a man aged 40-49 years with primary liver carcinoma and hepatitis B virus infection. The V gene is TRBV11-2, the J gene TRBJ2-5; no firm D call. What was sequenced was peripheral blood. For the CDR3, the DNA is TGTGCCAGCAGCTTAGGGAGATTTGGAGAGACCCAGTGCTTC. Protein product: CASSLGRFGETQCF.